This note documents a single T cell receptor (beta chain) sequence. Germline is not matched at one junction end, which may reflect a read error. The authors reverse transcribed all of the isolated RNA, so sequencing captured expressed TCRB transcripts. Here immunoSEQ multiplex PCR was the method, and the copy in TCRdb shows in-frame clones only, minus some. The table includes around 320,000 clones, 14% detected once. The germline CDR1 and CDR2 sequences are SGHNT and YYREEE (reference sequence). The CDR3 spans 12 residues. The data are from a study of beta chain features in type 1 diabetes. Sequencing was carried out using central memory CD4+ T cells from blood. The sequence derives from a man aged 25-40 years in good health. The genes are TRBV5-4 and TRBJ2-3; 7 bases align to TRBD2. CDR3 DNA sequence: TGCGCCAGCAGCCCGAGCGGGACTACGCAGTATTTT. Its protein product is CASSPSGTTQYF.